The next 27 T cell receptor beta chains were all read from a single sample in a study of Ad26.COV2.S vaccination and SARS-CoV-2 variants. The table came from immunoSEQ multiplex PCR; TCRdb's copy has only in-frame clones and leaves some out. The sample consists of roughly 330,000 clones, under 90% of them appearing once. As to treatment: around 19 received Ad26.COV2.S at low or high dose, single or two shots; 5 received placebo; per-sample allocation not given. Sampling was performed 63 days after the first vaccine or placebo injection. The starting material was peripheral blood, obtained in a trial of Ad26.COV2.S vaccine versus placebo. These receptors were collected from a person between 18 and 65 years old who received the Ad26.COV2.S COVID-19 vaccine or a placebo.

The chain links TRBV10-1 to TRBJ1-5; no clear D. The CDR3 contains 13 residues. V gave up 6 bases and J gave up 3 bases, with 9 bases separating them. Germline loops: CDR1 WNHNN, CDR2 SYGVQD (reference sequence). DNA for the CDR3: TGCGCCAGCAGCCCGACCCCCAATCAGCCCCAGCATTTT. Its translation: CASSPTPNQPQHF.

This chain connects TRBV18 to TRBJ1-5; D is ambiguous. V was cut by 2 bases and J by 3 bases, with 14 bases left in between. This CDR3 comprises 16 residues. Germline CDR1 KGHSH, CDR2 LQKENI. CDR3 bases: TGTGCCAGCTCACCAGGGTACGAGGGCAACAATCAGCCCCAGCATTTT. Translation gives CASSPGYEGNNQPQHF.

This sequence joins TRBV7-2 and TRBJ2-1; 10 bases line up with TRBD2. The CDR3 has 15 amino acids. Germline V gene sequence: CDR1 SGHTA, CDR2 FQGNSA. Trimming took 3 bases from V and 3 from J; bases not matched to a gene: 2. This CDR3 reads CASSFRTSGYNEQFF. DNA for the CDR3: TGTGCCAGCAGCTTTCGGACTAGCGGCTACAATGAGCAGTTCTTC.

The chain is built from TRBV4-2 and TRBJ1-1; D gene uncertain. The CDR3 sequence is 14 residues long. The V gene lost 2 bases and the J gene lost 4 bases, with 11 bases spanning the gap. Germline V gene lookup returns CDR1 LGHNA and CDR2 YNFKEQ. Here the CDR3 DNA reads TGTGCCAGCAGCCAAAGCCCCTTGGGCACTGAAGCTTTCTTT. This encodes CASSQSPLGTEAFF.

The genes are TRBV7-6 and TRBJ2-2; 9 nucleotides line up with TRBD2. The CDR3 loop spans 16 amino acids. Trimming took 4 bases from V and 5 from J; bases not matched to a gene: 8. CDR1 is SGHVS, CDR2 FNYEAQ, per germline. For the CDR3, the DNA is TGTGCCAGCAGCTCGATTAGCGGGAGTAATACCGGGGAGCTGTTTTTT. Protein product: CASSSISGSNTGELFF.

The chain couples TRBV11-2 to TRBJ2-2; maybe TRBD2 (6 bases). This CDR3 is 15 amino acids long. V was trimmed by 5 bases and J by 4 bases, leaving 14 bases between them. The germline CDR1 and CDR2 sequences are SGHAT and FQNNGV. CDR3 region: CASSPGTFITGELFF. CDR3 in DNA: TGTGCCAGCAGCCCAGGGACTTTTATCACCGGGGAGCTGTTTTTT. The full variable domain, its missing parts supplied by reference TRBV11-2 and TRBJ2-2, is EAGVAQSPRYKIIEKRQSVAFWCNPISGHATLYWYQQILGQGPKLLIQFQNNGVVDDSQLPKDRFSAERLKGVDSTLKIQPAKLEDSAVYLCASSPGTFITGELFFGEGSRLTVL.

This chain uses TRBV18 with TRBJ2-7; D unresolved. The CDR3 has 16 residues. Trimming left V 4 bases short and J 2 bases short, with 18 bases between. Germline V gene data show CDR1 as KGHSH and CDR2 as LQKENI. The CDR3 DNA reads as TGTGCCAGCTCACTCCGGGCCCCCCTCACTCCCTACGAGCAGTACTTC. As protein: CASSLRAPLTPYEQYF.

V and J are TRBV20-1 and TRBJ1-2; D remains unclear. CDR1 and CDR2 (germline): DFQATT, SNEGSKA (reference sequence). Trimming shortened V by 6 bases and J by 1 base, and 3 bases separated the two germline ends. This CDR3 contains 10 residues. This chain's CDR3 is CSANNYGYTF. DNA of the CDR3: TGCAGTGCCAATAACTATGGCTACACCTTC.

V gene TRBV29-1 combines with J gene TRBJ1-3; maybe TRBD1 (5 bases). Germline V gives CDR1 SQVTM, CDR2 ANQGSEA. The CDR3 sequence is 15 residues long. V lost 5 bases and J 4 bases, leaving 18 bases between the germline ends. CDR3 nucleotide sequence: TGCAGCGTTTACAAGCAGGGCCTGGCGGGAAACACCATATATTTT. Its protein product is CSVYKQGLAGNTIYF.

CDR3 bases: TGCAGTGCGGTGTACTACAATGAGCAGTTCTTC. Its protein is CSAVYYNEQFF. The chain carries TRBV20-1 and TRBJ2-1; D remains unclear. CDR1 is DFQATT and CDR2 is SNEGSKA in the germline V gene (reference sequence). V was trimmed by 6 bases and J by 3 bases, leaving 6 bases between them. The CDR3 is 11 residues long.

This chain links TRBV5-8 with TRBJ2-2, with D tentatively TRBD1 (5 bases). Germline V gene data show CDR1 as SGHTS and CDR2 as YDEGEE. The CDR3 totals 13 residues. The CDR3 nucleotides read TGTGCAGAAGCAGGGTGGAACACCGGGGAGCTGTTTTTT. This translates into CAEAGWNTGELFF. The full variable domain, in which reference TRBV5-8 and TRBJ2-2 provide the parts outside the CDR3, is EAGVTQSPTHLIKTRGQQATLRCSPISGHTSVYWYQQALGLGLQFLLWYDEGEERNRGNFPPRFSGRQFPNYSSELNVNALELEDSALYLCAEAGWNTGELFFGEGSRLTVL.

The rearrangement joins TRBV2 to TRBJ2-5; D is ambiguous. The V end was cut by 4 bases, the J end by 2 bases, with 8 bases between. CDR3 length equals 13 residues. In germline, CDR1 is SNHLY, CDR2 FYNNEI. CDR3 nucleotide sequence: TGTGCCAGCAGTGCCCTGGAACAAGAGACCCAGTACTTC. Translation gives CASSALEQETQYF.

The chain couples TRBV6-2 or TRBV6-3 to TRBJ2-3; a possible D gene is TRBD2 (6 bases). V was trimmed by 3 bases and J by 1 base, leaving 11 bases between them. CDR3 length: 15 amino acids. The germline V gene encodes CDR1 MNHEY and CDR2 SVGEGT. The CDR3 sequence is CASSYWDSGTDTQYF. CDR3 nucleotides: TGTGCCAGCAGTTATTGGGACTCTGGCACAGATACGCAGTATTTT.

This chain joins TRBV19 and TRBJ1-5; possibly TRBD1 for D (5 bases). V was cut by 7 bases and J by 5 bases, with 15 bases left in between. This CDR3 spans 14 amino acids. Germline V gene lookup returns CDR1 LNHDA and CDR2 SQIVND (reference sequence). The CDR3 nucleotides read TGTGCCAGTACCCTATTGGGGGAAGATCAGCCCCAGCATTTT. This gives the protein CASTLLGEDQPQHF.

The V and J genes are TRBV5-1 and TRBJ1-1; D remains unclear. The CDR3 is made up of 14 amino acids. The V end was cut by 4 bases, the J end by 0 bases, with 10 bases between. Per germline, CDR1 SGHRS and CDR2 YFSETQ. CDR3: CASSDKVMNTEAFF. CDR3 in DNA: TGCGCCAGCAGCGACAAGGTCATGAACACTGAAGCTTTCTTT.

The gene calls are TRBV19 and TRBJ1-5, with TRBD1 identical over 9 bases. The J segment lost 4 bases and the V segment lost 8 bases, leaving 12 bases of the junction unmatched. The germline CDR1 and CDR2 sequences are LNHDA and SQIVND (reference sequence). The CDR3 runs to 16 residues. This CDR3 reads CASSAWGTGINQPQHF. The DNA of the CDR3 is TGTGCCAGTTCCGCCTGGGGGACAGGGATAAATCAGCCCCAGCATTTT.

V is TRBV19 and J is TRBJ2-3; D is possibly TRBD1 or TRBD2 (6 bases each). Germline-derived CDR1 and CDR2 are LNHDA and SQIVND (reference sequence). CDR3 length: 15 amino acids. Trimming took off 1 base at V and 4 bases at J, with 12 bases between the two ends. This chain's CDR3 is CASSIGGASADTQYF. The CDR3 bases are TGTGCCAGTAGTATAGGGGGGGCGTCGGCAGATACGCAGTATTTT. The variable domain in full, with the rest retrieved from reference TRBV19 and TRBJ2-3, is DGGITQSPKYLFRKEGQNVTLSCEQNLNHDAMYWYRQDPGQGLRLIYYSQIVNDFQKGDIAEGYSVSREKKESFPLTVTSAQKNPTAFYLCASSIGGASADTQYFGPGTRLTVL.

This clone was detected once. This chain joins TRBV7-9 and TRBJ2-2; D is unclear. This CDR3 region has 15 residues. The germline V and J ends were trimmed by 5 bases and 2 bases, with 12 bases remaining between them. From germline, CDR1 is SEHNR and CDR2 FQNEAQ (reference sequence). The CDR3 spells CASSIPTPNTGELFF. The CDR3 nucleotides are TGTGCCAGCAGCATCCCGACACCAAACACCGGGGAGCTGTTTTTT. Using reference TRBV7-9 and TRBJ2-2 for the parts outside the CDR3, the full variable domain is DTGVSQNPRHKITKRGQNVTFRCDPISEHNRLYWYRQTLGQGPEFLTYFQNEAQLEKSRLLSDRFSAERPKGSFSTLEIQRTEQGDSAMYLCASSIPTPNTGELFFGEGSRLTVL.

This clone appeared a single time. This chain connects TRBV6-2 or TRBV6-3 to TRBJ2-1; D gene uncertain. Looked up from germline, CDR1 is MNHEY and CDR2 is SVGEGT. Trimming pared 0 bases from V and 6 bases from J, leaving 9 bases between. This CDR3 comprises 14 residues. The CDR3 sequence: CASSYSRSGNEQFF. CDR3 sequence (DNA): TGTGCCAGCAGTTACTCGCGGAGTGGCAATGAGCAGTTCTTC.

The chain recombines TRBV24-1 with TRBJ2-2, with TRBD1 identical over 9 bases. Losses at the gene ends were 10 bases for V and 4 bases for J; bases not matched to a gene: 6. There are 14 residues in the CDR3. Germline loops: CDR1 KGHDR, CDR2 SFDVKD. DNA of the CDR3: TGTGCCACAGCCGGGACAGGGACCACCGGGGAGCTGTTTTTT. Encoded protein: CATAGTGTTGELFF.

The chain couples TRBV6-4 to TRBJ2-1, with 7 bases that match TRBD2. V was clipped by 0 bases and J by 0 bases; unmatched bases: 5. CDR1 and CDR2 from the germline V gene are MRHNA and SNTAGT. The CDR3 is made up of 17 amino acids. The CDR3 loop reads CASSDSRDYLSYNEQFF. The DNA for the CDR3 is TGTGCCAGCAGTGACTCGCGGGACTACCTCTCCTACAATGAGCAGTTCTTC.

This clone has only a few counts. The rearrangement uses TRBV27 and TRBJ1-5, with a possible D match to TRBD1 (6 bases). V dropped 5 bases and J dropped 7 bases, with 15 bases sitting between them. The germline gives CDR1 MNHEY, CDR2 SMNVEV (reference sequence). This CDR3 comprises 14 residues. CDR3 region: CASSPDRPWQPQHF. In DNA, the CDR3 is TGTGCCAGCAGTCCCGACAGGCCTTGGCAGCCCCAGCATTTT.

J is TRBJ1-3 and V is TRBV11-2; perhaps TRBD1 as D (5 bases). Germline lookup yields CDR1 SGHAT and CDR2 FQNNGV. The V and J ends lost 4 bases and 4 bases respectively, with 14 bases between them. There are 15 residues in the CDR3. The DNA of the CDR3 is TGTGCCAGCAGCTCTCAGCCGGGGGGAGGAAACACCATATATTTT. Translating it yields CASSSQPGGGNTIYF.

The rearrangement uses TRBV1 and TRBJ2-7. TRBV1 is labeled a pseudogene. CDR3 size: 14 residues. CDR3 in amino acids: CTSRLPGPSYEQYF. CDR3 in DNA: TGCACCAGCAGACTACCGGGACCTTCCTACGAGCAGTACTTC.

This chain connects TRBV2 to TRBJ1-4; TRBD1 is a possible D gene (5 bases). This CDR3 has 17 residues. V was clipped by 8 bases and J by 0 bases, with 19 bases between them. CDR1 and CDR2 from the germline V gene are SNHLY and FYNNEI. DNA of the CDR3: TGTGCCAGCTGTAGTATATGGGGCGAAGCAACTAATGAAAAACTGTTTTTT. Its protein product is CASCSIWGEATNEKLFF.

V gene TRBV27 combines with J gene TRBJ1-6, with D tentatively TRBD1 (5 bases). The germline V gene encodes CDR1 MNHEY and CDR2 SMNVEV (reference sequence). V lost 5 bases, J lost 7 bases, and 12 bases lay in between. The CDR3 runs to 14 residues. The DNA for the CDR3 is TGTGCCAGCAGTGCGGTGGGGGGAAATTCACCCCTCCACTTT. Translating it yields CASSAVGGNSPLHF.

DNA for the CDR3: TGTGCCAGCAGCGTAGAAGGGCAGGTCTATGGCTACACCTTC. Translation: CASSVEGQVYGYTF. This chain joins TRBV9 and TRBJ1-2; D not certain. CDR1 is SGDLS and CDR2 is YYNGEE in the germline V gene. The CDR3 loop spans 14 amino acids. V lost 0 bases to trimming and J lost 4 bases, with 10 bases between them.